This paragraph reports one T cell receptor beta chain. This clone was seen only a few times. Which antigen it targets is not known. No much larger clonotype is one base removed from it; base qualities were not supplied. Samples from volunteer blood donors who had recovered from COVID-19 were contributed by a second Seattle source. Each collaborating institution followed its own protocols to collect whole blood in K2EDTA tubes. Collaborator samples were shipped for TCRbeta analysis as frozen whole blood, isolated PBMCs, or DNA extracted from either sample type. The data belong to a study of blood T cell repertoires in COVID-19 (TCRdb year 2020). Regarding the complete study: The collaborator samples originated in the United States, Italy and Spain and spanned the acute and convalescent phases of COVID-19. The material from the prospective study consisted of cDNA or gDNA derived from T cells, B-cell-depleted T cells, or PBMCs. Where available, HLA class I and class II types were taken from metadata supplied by the sample provider and were not determined by assay-based typing. Deeply sampled blood TCRbeta repertoires from subjects exposed to, actively infected with, or recovered from COVID-19 were included in the dataset. A freely available public database, intended as a resource for researchers studying the immune response to SARS-CoV-2, is where the repertoires were released. The sample metadata nearly always contained a de-identified subject ID, COVID-19 status, age in years and sex. Samples were obtained from the ongoing ImmuneRACE study (first 160 participants) and from some 1,200 subjects provided by 6 global collaborators.

General conclusions and limits of the study: The quantity of clinical and demographic metadata differed by source and by participant and was supplied without curation.

V gives up 3 bases and J gives up 8 bases, and the segment between their germline ends measures 8 bases. Inclusive of the bounding cysteine and phenylalanine, the CDR3 is 12 residues long. The only DNA kept is the CDR3, 36 bases in frame from the first base. The immunoSEQ Assay, a bias-controlled multiplex PCR, was used to amplify TCRbeta CDR3 regions from genomic DNA. The original pipeline was this. Nucleated cell counts per sample were estimated from amplification of reference gene primers within the assay. To quantify the absolute abundance of each unique TCRbeta CDR3 rearrangement, sequence reads were collapsed and filtered. For each sample, productive Simpson clonality was calculated as the square root of Simpson's diversity index across productive rearrangements. Sourced from immuneACCESS, this table was stored by TCRdb with only in-frame sequences that have V and J called. A share of the clones is absent; for the studies checked, an unresolved V gene accounts for under half, and the remainder has no known explanation. V and J calls plus clone size are reproduced from that table; the DNA served to infer D and trimming. This sample comprises around 170,000 clones, over 75% of them detected only once. The ten largest account for 10% to 15% of the sample.

This TCR was recovered from a man between 70 and 80 years old who had recovered from COVID-19. The chain is assembled from TRBV12-3 or TRBV12-4 and TRBJ2-1, and TRBD2 may be the D gene, going by 6 matching bases. Sequenced input: peripheral blood. Here is the DNA: TGTGCCAGCAGTTTCGGGGGTCATGAGCAGTTCTTC. This encodes CASSFGGHEQFF.